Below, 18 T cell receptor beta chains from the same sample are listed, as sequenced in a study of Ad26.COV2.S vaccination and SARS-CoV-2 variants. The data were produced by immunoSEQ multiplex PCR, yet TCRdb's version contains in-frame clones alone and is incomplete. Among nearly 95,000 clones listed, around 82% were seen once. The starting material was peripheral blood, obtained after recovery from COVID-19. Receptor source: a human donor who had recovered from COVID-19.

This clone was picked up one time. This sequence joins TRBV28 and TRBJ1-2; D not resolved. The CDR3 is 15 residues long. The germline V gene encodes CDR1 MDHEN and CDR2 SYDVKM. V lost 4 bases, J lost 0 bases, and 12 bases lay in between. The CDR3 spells CASSWPHGANYGYTF. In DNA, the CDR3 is TGTGCCAGCAGTTGGCCCCACGGGGCTAACTATGGCTACACCTTC.

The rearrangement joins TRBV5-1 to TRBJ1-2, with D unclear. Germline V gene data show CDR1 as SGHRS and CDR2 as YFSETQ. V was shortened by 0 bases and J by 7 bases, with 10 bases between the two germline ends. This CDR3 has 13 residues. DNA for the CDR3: TGCGCCAGCAGCTTGGGAGAGCGGCGTGGCTACACCTTC. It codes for CASSLGERRGYTF.

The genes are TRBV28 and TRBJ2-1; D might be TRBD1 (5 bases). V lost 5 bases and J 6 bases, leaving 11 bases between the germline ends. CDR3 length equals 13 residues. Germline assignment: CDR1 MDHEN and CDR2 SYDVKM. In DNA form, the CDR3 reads TGTGCCAGCAGTCCCCCCAGGGCCAATGAGCAGTTCTTC. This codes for CASSPPRANEQFF.

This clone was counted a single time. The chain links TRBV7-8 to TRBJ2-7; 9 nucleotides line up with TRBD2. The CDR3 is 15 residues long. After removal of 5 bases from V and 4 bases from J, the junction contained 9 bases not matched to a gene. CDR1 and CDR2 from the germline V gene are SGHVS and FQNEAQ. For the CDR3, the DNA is TGTGCCAGCAGCCGCGTTAGCGGGAGAGATTACGAGCAGTACTTC. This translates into CASSRVSGRDYEQYF.

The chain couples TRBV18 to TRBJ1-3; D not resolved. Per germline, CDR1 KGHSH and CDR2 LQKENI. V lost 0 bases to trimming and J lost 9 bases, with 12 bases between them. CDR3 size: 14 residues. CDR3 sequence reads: CASSPPGPWSTIYF. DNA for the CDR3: TGTGCCAGCTCACCACCCGGACCGTGGAGCACCATATATTTT. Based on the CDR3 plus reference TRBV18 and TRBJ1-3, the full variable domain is NAGVMQNPRHLVRRRGQEARLRCSPMKGHSHVYWYRQLPEEGLKFMVYLQKENIIDESGMPKERFSAEFPKEGPSILRIQQVVRGDSAAYFCASSPPGPWSTIYFGEGSWLTVV.

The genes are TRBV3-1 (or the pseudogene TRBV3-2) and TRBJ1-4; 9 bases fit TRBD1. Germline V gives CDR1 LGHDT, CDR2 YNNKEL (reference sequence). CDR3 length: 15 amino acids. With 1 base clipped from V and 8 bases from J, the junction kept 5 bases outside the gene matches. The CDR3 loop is CASSQASGTGEKLFF. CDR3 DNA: TGTGCCAGCAGCCAAGCCTCCGGGACAGGGGAAAAACTGTTTTTT.

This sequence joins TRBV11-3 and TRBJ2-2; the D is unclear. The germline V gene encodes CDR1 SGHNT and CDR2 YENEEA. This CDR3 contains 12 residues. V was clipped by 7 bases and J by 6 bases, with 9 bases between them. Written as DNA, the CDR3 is TGTGCCAGCACCAAAAGGGCCGGGGAGCTGTTTTTT. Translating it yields CASTKRAGELFF.

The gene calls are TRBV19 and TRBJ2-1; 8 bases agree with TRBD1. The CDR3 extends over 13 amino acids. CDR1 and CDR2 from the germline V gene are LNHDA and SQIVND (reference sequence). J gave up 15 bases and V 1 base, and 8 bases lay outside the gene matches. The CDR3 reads CASSIGRTGFLFF. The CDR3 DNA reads TGTGCCAGTAGTATAGGAAGGACAGGGTTTTTGTTCTTC.

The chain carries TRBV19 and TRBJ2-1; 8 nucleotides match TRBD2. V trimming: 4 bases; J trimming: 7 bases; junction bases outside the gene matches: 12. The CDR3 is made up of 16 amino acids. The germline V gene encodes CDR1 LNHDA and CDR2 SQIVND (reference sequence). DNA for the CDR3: TGTGCCAGTAGTAAAACGACTAGCGTCCCCAGTAATGAGCAGTTCTTC. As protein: CASSKTTSVPSNEQFF.

CDR3 sequence (DNA): TGTGCCAGCAGTGACCCGGACAGGGGGGCCTACGAGCAGTACTTC. Translated, it gives CASSDPDRGAYEQYF. The V call is TRBV2, the J call TRBJ2-7; 10 bases line up with TRBD1. Germline CDR1 is SNHLY and CDR2 is FYNNEI. Trimming removed 3 bases from V and 2 bases from J; junction bases left unmatched: 4. CDR3 length equals 15 residues.

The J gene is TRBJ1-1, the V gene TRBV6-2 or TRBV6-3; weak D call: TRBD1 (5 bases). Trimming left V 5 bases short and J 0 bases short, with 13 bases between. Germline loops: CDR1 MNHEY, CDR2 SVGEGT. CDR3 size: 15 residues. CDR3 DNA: TGTGCCAGCAGTGAGCTGACAGTGGTGAACACTGAAGCTTTCTTT. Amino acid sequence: CASSELTVVNTEAFF.

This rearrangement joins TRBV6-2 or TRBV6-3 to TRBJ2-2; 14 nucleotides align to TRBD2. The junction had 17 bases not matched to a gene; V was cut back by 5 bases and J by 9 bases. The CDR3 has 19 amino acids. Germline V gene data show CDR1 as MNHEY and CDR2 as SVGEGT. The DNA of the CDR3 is TGTGCCAGCAGTCCCTCCTACAAGGGGACTAGCGGGAGCGTCCGGGAGCTGTTTTTT. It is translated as CASSPSYKGTSGSVRELFF.

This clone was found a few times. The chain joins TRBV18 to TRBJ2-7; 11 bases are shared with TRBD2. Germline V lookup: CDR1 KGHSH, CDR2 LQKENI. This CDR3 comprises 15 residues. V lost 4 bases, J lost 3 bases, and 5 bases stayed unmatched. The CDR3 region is CASSLTSGMHYEQYF. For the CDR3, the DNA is TGTGCCAGCTCACTGACTAGCGGGATGCACTACGAGCAGTACTTC.

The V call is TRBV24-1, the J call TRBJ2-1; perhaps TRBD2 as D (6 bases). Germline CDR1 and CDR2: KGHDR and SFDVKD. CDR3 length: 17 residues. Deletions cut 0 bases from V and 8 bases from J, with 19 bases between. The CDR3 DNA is TGTGCCACCAGTGATTTGCAAATCGGAGGGATCGGGGATGAGCAGTTCTTC. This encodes CATSDLQIGGIGDEQFF.

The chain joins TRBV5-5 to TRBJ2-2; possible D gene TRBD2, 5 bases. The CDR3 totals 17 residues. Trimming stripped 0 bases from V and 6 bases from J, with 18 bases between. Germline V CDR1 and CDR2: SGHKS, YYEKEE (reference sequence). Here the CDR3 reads CASSLVRPGIGPGELFF. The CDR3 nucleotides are TGTGCCAGCAGCTTGGTGCGGCCGGGGATCGGTCCCGGGGAGCTGTTTTTT. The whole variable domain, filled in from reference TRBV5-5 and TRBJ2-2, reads DAGVTQSPTHLIKTRGQQVTLRCSPISGHKSVSWYQQVLGQGPQFIFQYYEKEERGRGNFPDRFSARQFPNYSSELNVNALLLGDSALYLCASSLVRPGIGPGELFFGEGSRLTVL.

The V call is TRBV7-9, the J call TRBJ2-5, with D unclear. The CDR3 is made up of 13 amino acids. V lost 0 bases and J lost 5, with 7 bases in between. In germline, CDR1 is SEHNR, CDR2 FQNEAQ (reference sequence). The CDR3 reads CASSLAGLETQYF. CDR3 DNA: TGTGCCAGCAGCTTAGCAGGGCTGGAGACCCAGTACTTC. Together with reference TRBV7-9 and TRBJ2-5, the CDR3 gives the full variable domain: DTGVSQNPRHKITKRGQNVTFRCDPISEHNRLYWYRQTLGQGPEFLTYFQNEAQLEKSRLLSDRFSAERPKGSFSTLEIQRTEQGDSAMYLCASSLAGLETQYFGPGTRLLVL.

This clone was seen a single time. CDR3 residues: CASSLAKTEGLGSFSEQFF. CDR3 coding DNA: TGTGCCAGCAGCTTGGCCAAAACAGAGGGACTAGGTAGTTTCAGTGAGCAGTTCTTC. This rearrangement joins TRBV7-3 to TRBJ2-1, with 8 bases that match TRBD2. The CDR3 is 19 amino acids. Looked up from germline, CDR1 is SGHTA and CDR2 is FQGTGA. The junction had 22 bases not matched to a gene; V was cut back by 3 bases and J by 9 bases.

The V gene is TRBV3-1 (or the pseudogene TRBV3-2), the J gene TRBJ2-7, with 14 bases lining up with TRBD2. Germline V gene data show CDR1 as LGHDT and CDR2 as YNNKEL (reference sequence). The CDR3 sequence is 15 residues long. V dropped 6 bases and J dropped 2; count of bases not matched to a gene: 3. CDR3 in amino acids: CASRATSGRAYEQYF. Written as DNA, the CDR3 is TGTGCCAGCAGGGCGACTAGCGGGAGGGCCTACGAGCAGTACTTC.